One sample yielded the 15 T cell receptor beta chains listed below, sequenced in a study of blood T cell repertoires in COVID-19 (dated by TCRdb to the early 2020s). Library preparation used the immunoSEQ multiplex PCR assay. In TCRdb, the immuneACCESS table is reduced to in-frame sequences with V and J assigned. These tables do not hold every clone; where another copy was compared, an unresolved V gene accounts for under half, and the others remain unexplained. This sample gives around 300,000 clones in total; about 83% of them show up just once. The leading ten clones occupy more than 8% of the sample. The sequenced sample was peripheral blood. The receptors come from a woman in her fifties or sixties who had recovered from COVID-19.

CDR3 residues: CASSPNPGDSKGYTF. In DNA, the CDR3 is TGTGCCAGCAGTCCTAATCCCGGAGATTCAAAGGGCTACACCTTC. V gene TRBV7-3 combines with J gene TRBJ1-2; D remains ambiguous. There are 15 residues in the CDR3. Trimming shortened V by 6 bases and J by 8 bases, and 22 bases separated the two germline ends. Germline-derived CDR1 and CDR2 are SGHTA and FQGTGA.

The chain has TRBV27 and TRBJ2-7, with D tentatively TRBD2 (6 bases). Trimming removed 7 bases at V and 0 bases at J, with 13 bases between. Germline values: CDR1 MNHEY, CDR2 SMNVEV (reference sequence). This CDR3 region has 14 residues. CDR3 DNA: TGTGCCAGCAAACTAGCTATTAACTCCTACGAGCAGTACTTC. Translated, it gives CASKLAINSYEQYF.

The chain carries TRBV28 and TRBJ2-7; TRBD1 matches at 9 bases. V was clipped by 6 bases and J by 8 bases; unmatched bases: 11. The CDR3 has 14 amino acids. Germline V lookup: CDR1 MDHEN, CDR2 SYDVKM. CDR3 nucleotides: TGTGCCAGCAGGGAGACAGGGGGAAGACGGCAGCAGTACTTC. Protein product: CASRETGGRRQQYF.

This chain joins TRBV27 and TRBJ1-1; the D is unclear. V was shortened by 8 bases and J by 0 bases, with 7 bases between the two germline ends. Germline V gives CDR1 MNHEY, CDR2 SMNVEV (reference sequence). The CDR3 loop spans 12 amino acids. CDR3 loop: CASGSLNTEAFF. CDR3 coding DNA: TGTGCCAGCGGGAGCCTGAACACTGAAGCTTTCTTT.

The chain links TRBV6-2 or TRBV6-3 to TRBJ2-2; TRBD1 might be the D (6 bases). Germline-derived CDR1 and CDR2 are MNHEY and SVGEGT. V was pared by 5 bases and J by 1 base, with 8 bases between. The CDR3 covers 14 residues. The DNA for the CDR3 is TGTGCCAGCAGTGGGACACGGAACACCGGGGAGCTGTTTTTT. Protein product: CASSGTRNTGELFF.

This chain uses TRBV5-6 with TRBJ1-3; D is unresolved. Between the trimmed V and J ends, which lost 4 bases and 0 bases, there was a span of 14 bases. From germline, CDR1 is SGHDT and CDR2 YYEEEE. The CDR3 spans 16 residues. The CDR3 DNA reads TGTGCCAGCAGCCCGAATGGAGGAAGCTCTGGAAACACCATATATTTT. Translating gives CASSPNGGSSGNTIYF.

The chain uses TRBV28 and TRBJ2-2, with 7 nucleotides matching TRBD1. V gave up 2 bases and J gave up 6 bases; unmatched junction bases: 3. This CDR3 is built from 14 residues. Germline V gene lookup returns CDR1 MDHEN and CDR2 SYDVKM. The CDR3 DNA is TGTGCCAGCAGTTTAACAGGGGCCGCCGGGGAGCTGTTTTTT. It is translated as CASSLTGAAGELFF. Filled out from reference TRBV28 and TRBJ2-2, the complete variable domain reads DVKVTQSSRYLVKRTGEKVFLECVQDMDHENMFWYRQDPGLGLRLIYFSYDVKMKEKGDIPEGYSVSREKKERFSLILESASTNQTSMYLCASSLTGAAGELFFGEGSRLTVL.

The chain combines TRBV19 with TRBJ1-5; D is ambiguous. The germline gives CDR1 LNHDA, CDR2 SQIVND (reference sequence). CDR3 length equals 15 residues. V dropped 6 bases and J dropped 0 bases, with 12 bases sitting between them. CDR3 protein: CASSPQADSNQPQHF. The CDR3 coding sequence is TGTGCCAGTAGCCCCCAGGCAGATAGCAATCAGCCCCAGCATTTT.

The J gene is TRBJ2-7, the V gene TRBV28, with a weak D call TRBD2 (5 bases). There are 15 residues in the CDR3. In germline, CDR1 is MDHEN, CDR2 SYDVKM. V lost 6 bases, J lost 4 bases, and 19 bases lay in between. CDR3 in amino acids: CASSLDSVGPYEQYF. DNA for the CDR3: TGTGCCAGCAGCTTGGACTCAGTCGGGCCTTACGAGCAGTACTTC.

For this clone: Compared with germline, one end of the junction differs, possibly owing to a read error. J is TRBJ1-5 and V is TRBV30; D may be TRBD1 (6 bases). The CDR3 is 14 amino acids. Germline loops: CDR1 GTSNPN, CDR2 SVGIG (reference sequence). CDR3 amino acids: CAWTGQNANQSQHF. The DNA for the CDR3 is TGTGCCTGGACCGGACAGAATGCCAATCAGTCCCAGCATTTT. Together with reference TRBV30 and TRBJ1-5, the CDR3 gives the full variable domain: SQTIHQWPATLVQPVGSPLSLECTVEGTSNPNLYWYRQAAGRGLQLLFYSVGIGQISSEVPQNLSASRPQDRQFILSSKKLLLSDSGFYLCAWTGQNANQSQHFGDGTRLSIL.

CDR3 coding DNA: TGTGCCAGCAGCATCTCCTACGAGCAGTACTTC. It encodes CASSISYEQYF. The chain couples TRBV12-3 or TRBV12-4 to TRBJ2-7; D unclear. V lost 6 bases, J lost 0 bases, and 3 bases lay in between. This CDR3 region has 11 residues.

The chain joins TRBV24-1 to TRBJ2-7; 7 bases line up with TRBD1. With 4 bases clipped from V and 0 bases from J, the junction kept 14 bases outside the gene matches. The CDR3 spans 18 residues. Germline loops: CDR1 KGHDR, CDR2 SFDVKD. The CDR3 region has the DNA TGTGCCACCAGTGAACAATCACAGGGGCCCCACAGCTCCTACGAGCAGTACTTC. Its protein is CATSEQSQGPHSSYEQYF.

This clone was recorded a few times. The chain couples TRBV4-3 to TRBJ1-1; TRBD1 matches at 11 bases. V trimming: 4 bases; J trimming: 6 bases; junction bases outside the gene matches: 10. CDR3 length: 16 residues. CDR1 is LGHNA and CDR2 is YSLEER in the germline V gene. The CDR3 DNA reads TGCGCCAGCAGCCGAGACTCCGGGACAGGGGGGGCTGAAGCTTTCTTT. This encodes CASSRDSGTGGAEAFF.

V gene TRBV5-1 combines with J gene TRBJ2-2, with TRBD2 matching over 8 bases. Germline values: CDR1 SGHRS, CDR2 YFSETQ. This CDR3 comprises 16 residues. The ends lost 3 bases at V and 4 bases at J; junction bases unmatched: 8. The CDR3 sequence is CASSSQSSGLTGELFF. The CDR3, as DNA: TGCGCCAGCAGCTCGCAATCTAGCGGGCTCACCGGGGAGCTGTTTTTT.

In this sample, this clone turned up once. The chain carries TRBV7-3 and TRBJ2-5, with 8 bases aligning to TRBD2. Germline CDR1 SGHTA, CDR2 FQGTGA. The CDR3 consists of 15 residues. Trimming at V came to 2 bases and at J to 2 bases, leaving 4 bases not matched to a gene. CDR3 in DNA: TGTGCCAGCAGCTTAGGGGCTAGCGGGCAAGAGACCCAGTACTTC. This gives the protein CASSLGASGQETQYF.